Reported below is one TCR beta chain. TCRdb's copy holds only in-frame clones and misses some; the assay was immunoSEQ multiplex PCR. The data hold thousands of clones, with around 70% observed a single time. There are 14 residues in the CDR3. V lost 0 bases and J 5 bases, leaving 7 bases between the germline ends. The germline V gene encodes CDR1 LNHNV and CDR2 YYDKDF (reference sequence). The entry originates in a study of cytotoxic CD8 clonotypes in ibrutinib-treated CLL. Study background: Response samples were taken after a median of approximately 11 months on treatment, range 6 to 36.

Source: PBMCs, taken before ibrutinib treatment. V and J are TRBV15 and TRBJ1-4, with no clear D. This TCR was sampled from a human donor with chronic lymphocytic leukemia. In DNA form, the CDR3 reads TGTGCCACCAGCAGAGAGGGTGAGAATGAAAAACTGTTTTTT. This codes for CATSREGENEKLFF.